These 29 T cell receptor beta chains were all obtained from the same sample, sequenced in a study of blood T cell repertoires in COVID-19. Clones were sequenced by immunoSEQ multiplex PCR, and TCRdb holds only the in-frame ones, with some missing. This table holds about 260,000 clones, 90% found once. Sequenced: PBMCs or T cells enriched from blood (not recorded which). These receptors were obtained from a man aged 50 to 60 who had been exposed to COVID-19.

The V and J genes are TRBV27 and TRBJ1-1; D is undetermined. The length of the CDR3 is 15 residues. Germline CDR1 reads MNHEY; CDR2 reads SMNVEV (reference sequence). The V and J ends lost 6 bases and 1 base respectively, with 15 bases between them. The CDR3 bases are TGTGCCAGCAGGTTTTTGTACAGCCCGAACACTGAAGCTTTCTTT. This codes for CASRFLYSPNTEAFF.

The chain links TRBV7-9 to TRBJ1-2, with D maybe TRBD1 (6 bases). This CDR3 region has 14 residues. Germline V gene sequence: CDR1 SEHNR, CDR2 FQNEAQ (reference sequence). V lost 3 bases, J lost 11 bases, and 19 bases lay in between. The CDR3 nucleotides are TGTGCCAGCAGCTTTGGGGACGTCGGAAGGGGGTACACCTTC. Translating gives CASSFGDVGRGYTF.

The rearrangement uses TRBV27 and TRBJ1-2; TRBD1 matches 7 bases. V dropped 3 bases and J dropped 8; count of bases not matched to a gene: 9. The CDR3 is made up of 14 amino acids. Germline lookup yields CDR1 MNHEY and CDR2 SMNVEV (reference sequence). As DNA, the CDR3 is TGTGCCAGCAGTTTTGGTTTTACAGGGGACGGCTACACCTTC. Protein sequence: CASSFGFTGDGYTF.

The chain couples TRBV7-9 to TRBJ2-3; TRBD2 is a possible D gene (6 bases). Deletions cut 1 base from V and 1 base from J, with 9 bases between. This CDR3 is built from 15 residues. From germline, CDR1 is SEHNR and CDR2 FQNEAQ (reference sequence). The CDR3 here is CASSLGWEGTDTQYF. The CDR3 bases are TGTGCCAGCAGCTTAGGTTGGGAGGGCACAGATACGCAGTATTTT.

The chain recombines TRBV5-4 with TRBJ1-1, with TRBD1 matching 10 bases. The CDR3 is 14 residues long. J lost 1 base, V lost 6 bases, and 3 bases had no gene match. Per germline, CDR1 SGHNT and CDR2 YYREEE (reference sequence). The CDR3 DNA follows: TGTGCCAGCACCCGGACAGGGGGGAACACTGAAGCTTTCTTT. Its protein product is CASTRTGGNTEAFF.

The chain uses TRBV18 and TRBJ1-2; the D is unclear. The CDR3 sequence is 15 residues long. Germline V gene data show CDR1 as KGHSH and CDR2 as LQKENI. Deletions cut 1 base from V and 8 bases from J, with 17 bases between. The CDR3 reads CASSPLPERKEGYTF. CDR3 in DNA: TGTGCCAGCTCACCACTGCCAGAGAGGAAAGAGGGCTACACCTTC.

The rearrangement uses TRBV6-5 and TRBJ1-3; tentative D call: TRBD1 (6 bases). CDR1 is MNHEY, CDR2 SVGAGI, per germline. The length of the CDR3 is 15 residues. V was clipped by 9 bases and J by 0 bases, with 15 bases between them. CDR3 DNA: TGTGCCAGTACTACCCGGACAGTCTCTGGAAACACCATATATTTT. It is translated as CASTTRTVSGNTIYF.

V usage is TRBV7-2 and J usage is TRBJ1-5, with a possible D match to TRBD1 (5 bases). V was clipped by 2 bases and J by 4 bases, with 15 bases between them. The CDR3 loop spans 16 amino acids. Per germline, CDR1 SGHTA and CDR2 FQGNSA. This CDR3 reads CASSLLGGTGNQPQHF. The CDR3 DNA sequence: TGTGCCAGCAGCTTATTGGGAGGGACGGGAAATCAGCCCCAGCATTTT.

This clone was counted a single time. Other DNA sequences of this sample code for an identical CDR3. The gene calls are TRBV18 and TRBJ1-5, with D hard to call. CDR3 size: 13 residues. With 4 bases removed from V and 4 bases from J, the gap between germline ends came to 8 bases. Germline V CDR1 and CDR2: KGHSH, LQKENI. The CDR3 sequence: CASSRGGNQPQHF. The CDR3 DNA reads TGTGCCAGCTCACGGGGAGGAAATCAGCCCCAGCATTTT. Drawing the rest from reference TRBV18 and TRBJ1-5, the complete variable domain is NAGVMQNPRHLVRRRGQEARLRCSPMKGHSHVYWYRQLPEEGLKFMVYLQKENIIDESGMPKERFSAEFPKEGPSILRIQQVVRGDSAAYFCASSRGGNQPQHFGDGTRLSIL.

The CDR3 is CATRGGRLAGTDTQYF. In DNA, the CDR3 is TGTGCCACCAGGGGAGGTCGGCTAGCGGGAACAGATACGCAGTATTTT. V usage is TRBV24-1 and J usage is TRBJ2-3; 9 bases map to TRBD2. The CDR3 totals 16 residues. Germline V gene sequence: CDR1 KGHDR, CDR2 SFDVKD. With 7 bases clipped from V and 3 bases from J, the junction kept 10 bases outside the gene matches.

This sequence joins TRBV28 and TRBJ1-1, with D maybe TRBD1 (5 bases). Germline V gives CDR1 MDHEN, CDR2 SYDVKM. The CDR3 extends over 13 amino acids. CDR3 bases: TGTGCACTCCGGGACTCCGGGTGGACTGAAGCTTTCTTT. As protein: CALRDSGWTEAFF.

The chain combines TRBV7-2 with TRBJ2-7; 7 bases are a match to TRBD2. V dropped 5 bases and J dropped 5; count of bases not matched to a gene: 9. CDR1 and CDR2 from the germline V gene are SGHTA and FQGNSA. The CDR3 runs to 14 residues. CDR3 sequence reads: CASSNRGRVHEQYF. The CDR3 region has the DNA TGTGCCAGCAGCAACCGGGGGAGGGTCCACGAGCAGTACTTC.

The gene calls are TRBV2 and TRBJ2-1, with D maybe TRBD2 (6 bases). V was cut by 1 base and J by 3 bases, with 13 bases left in between. Germline values: CDR1 SNHLY, CDR2 FYNNEI. The CDR3 is made up of 16 amino acids. CDR3 region: CASSEGASEYYNEQFF. The CDR3 DNA reads as TGTGCCAGCAGTGAAGGGGCTAGCGAGTACTACAATGAGCAGTTCTTC.

This chain joins TRBV7-2 and TRBJ2-1; D is possibly TRBD1 (5 bases). V was trimmed by 3 bases and J by 9 bases, leaving 9 bases between them. CDR1 and CDR2 (germline): SGHTA, FQGNSA. The length of the CDR3 is 12 residues. The CDR3 DNA is TGTGCCAGCAGCTTGGACACTACTGAGCAGTTCTTC. Translated: CASSLDTTEQFF. Full variable domain (missing parts from reference TRBV7-2 and TRBJ2-1): GAGVSQSPSNKVTEKGKDVELRCDPISGHTALYWYRQSLGQGLEFLIYFQGNSAPDKSGLPSDRFSAERTGGSVSTLTIQRTQQEDSAVYLCASSLDTTEQFFGPGTRLTVL.

The chain recombines TRBV6-1 with TRBJ1-1; the D is unclear. The CDR3 sequence is 16 residues long. The V gene's germline CDR1 is MNHNS and CDR2 SASEGT. Trimming cost V 4 bases and J 1 base, with 16 bases left between them. CDR3 region: CASSGDPDTRNTEAFF. The CDR3 coding sequence is TGTGCCAGCAGTGGTGACCCTGACACAAGGAACACTGAAGCTTTCTTT.

The J gene is TRBJ2-7, the V gene TRBV7-2, with 9 nucleotides matching TRBD1. The V segment lost 1 base and the J segment 4 bases; nucleotides outside the gene matches: 5. Germline lookup yields CDR1 SGHTA and CDR2 FQGNSA. The CDR3 extends over 15 amino acids. The CDR3 spells CASSLGGQGGYEQYV. CDR3 nucleotides: TGTGCCAGCAGCTTAGGGGGACAGGGTGGATACGAGCAGTACGTC.

The rearrangement links TRBV24-1 to TRBJ2-1; 9 bases fit TRBD1. This CDR3 contains 15 residues. Germline trimming cut 7 bases from V and 4 bases from J; bases unmatched to any gene: 7. Germline values: CDR1 KGHDR, CDR2 SFDVKD. The CDR3 spells CATRSHRGPYNEQFF. In DNA form, the CDR3 reads TGTGCCACCAGATCCCACAGGGGGCCTTACAATGAGCAGTTCTTC.

This chain links TRBV11-2 with TRBJ2-1, with D tentatively TRBD2 (6 bases). V dropped 11 bases and J dropped 2 bases, with 10 bases sitting between them. The CDR3 extends over 12 amino acids. Germline V gives CDR1 SGHAT, CDR2 FQNNGV. CDR3 region: CAAGQAYNEQFF. The CDR3 DNA reads as TGTGCCGCGGGGCAGGCCTACAATGAGCAGTTCTTC.

The chain is built from TRBV2 and TRBJ1-2; 8 nucleotides match TRBD1. Germline V CDR1 and CDR2: SNHLY, FYNNEI. Trimming cost V 2 bases and J 4 bases; bases outside gene matches: 3. The CDR3 contains 14 residues. This chain's CDR3 is CASSESRGLYGYTF. DNA for the CDR3: TGTGCCAGCAGTGAAAGCAGGGGGCTCTATGGCTACACCTTC. The full variable domain, completed using reference TRBV2 and TRBJ1-2, is EPEVTQTPSHQVTQMGQEVILRCVPISNHLYFYWYRQILGQKVEFLVSFYNNEISEKSEIFDDQFSVERPDGSNFTLKIRSTKLEDSAMYFCASSESRGLYGYTFGSGTRLTVV.

The chain uses TRBV7-6 and TRBJ2-7; 7 bases align to TRBD1. Trimming at V came to 2 bases and at J to 6 bases, leaving 7 bases not matched to a gene. CDR1 SGHVS and CDR2 FNYEAQ come from the germline V gene. The CDR3 is 14 residues long. CDR3 DNA: TGTGCCAGCAGCTTATCCCCCGCAGGGGGCGAGCAGTACTTC. Protein product: CASSLSPAGGEQYF.

The chain employs TRBV5-4 and TRBJ2-2, with 12 bases aligning to TRBD2. This CDR3 has 16 amino acids. Trimming at V came to 3 bases and at J to 3 bases, leaving 3 bases not matched to a gene. The V gene's germline CDR1 is SGHNT and CDR2 YYREEE (reference sequence). In DNA form, the CDR3 reads TGTGCCAGCAGCTGGGGACTAGCGGGTGACACCGGGGAGCTGTTTTTT. This gives the protein CASSWGLAGDTGELFF.

V is TRBV28 and J is TRBJ2-3; 9 bases agree with TRBD1. Trimming at V came to 5 bases and at J to 4 bases, leaving 4 bases not matched to a gene. This CDR3 is built from 14 residues. CDR1 is MDHEN, CDR2 SYDVKM, per germline. DNA of the CDR3: TGTGCCAGCAGTGGACAGGGGTCTGCAGATACGCAGTATTTT. Amino acids: CASSGQGSADTQYF.

This chain connects TRBV10-1 to TRBJ1-2; possible D gene TRBD1, 6 bases. The CDR3 is made up of 16 amino acids. V was shortened by 0 bases and J by 9 bases, with 20 bases between the two germline ends. Germline V gene lookup returns CDR1 WNHNN and CDR2 SYGVQD (reference sequence). CDR3 DNA sequence: TGCGCCAGCAGTGAGTCCAAGGGACATTCTCTAAGGAGCTACACCTTC. It specifies CASSESKGHSLRSYTF.

This clone appeared a single time. The rearrangement joins TRBV28 to TRBJ2-3; possible D gene TRBD1, 5 bases. With 2 bases removed from V and 11 bases from J, the gap between germline ends came to 14 bases. CDR3 length: 13 residues. Germline CDR1 reads MDHEN; CDR2 reads SYDVKM. CDR3 region: CASSLVVSQGQYF. CDR3 nucleotide sequence: TGTGCCAGCAGTTTAGTCGTGTCCCAGGGGCAGTATTTT.

The chain carries TRBV7-8 and TRBJ2-7; D may be TRBD1 (6 bases). Between the trimmed V and J ends, which lost 5 bases and 2 bases, there was a span of 16 bases. Per the germline V gene, CDR1 is SGHVS and CDR2 is FQNEAQ. This CDR3 is built from 15 residues. In DNA, the CDR3 is TGTGCCAGCAGCCCCTCCAGTTCAGGGGCCTACGAGCAGTACTTC. It encodes CASSPSSSGAYEQYF.

The chain uses TRBV29-1 and TRBJ2-5, with D possibly TRBD1 on 8 matching bases. V was cut by 5 bases and J by 4 bases, with 17 bases left in between. The CDR3 runs 14 residues. Germline CDR1 reads SQVTM; CDR2 reads ANQGSEA. This CDR3 reads CSVPWGGTGETQYF. The CDR3 DNA is TGCAGCGTTCCCTGGGGAGGGACAGGAGAGACCCAGTACTTC.

This clone appeared a single time. Other nucleotide sequences from this sample produce the same CDR3. This chain uses TRBV9 with TRBJ2-5, with D possibly TRBD1 on 5 matching bases. The CDR3 is 14 residues long. The ends were cut back, 0 bases at V and 2 bases at J, with 8 bases in the middle. Germline assignment: CDR1 SGDLS and CDR2 YYNGEE. The CDR3 DNA follows: TGTGCCAGCAGCGTAGGACAGAGACAAGAGACCCAGTACTTC. Translating it yields CASSVGQRQETQYF.

The chain carries TRBV2 and TRBJ2-7, with 8 bases fitting TRBD2. The CDR3 length is 12 residues. Germline CDR1 SNHLY, CDR2 FYNNEI. CDR3 nucleotide sequence: TGTGCCAGCAGTTGGTTAGCGGGATTTCCGCACGTC. Translated: CASSWLAGFPHV.

This clone appeared a few times. The rearrangement joins TRBV12-5 to TRBJ2-7; 10 bases agree with TRBD1. The CDR3 totals 21 residues. Germline V gives CDR1 LGHNT, CDR2 FRNRAP. V was pared by 0 bases and J by 3 bases, with 20 bases of the junction left unmatched. The CDR3 nucleotides are TGTGCTAGTGGTTTGGTATGGCGTACCAAACCGGCCGGGACAGGGGACTACGAGCAGTACTTC. Residues: CASGLVWRTKPAGTGDYEQYF.